This entry features one T cell receptor (beta chain) sequence. This record comes from a study of blood T cell repertoires in COVID-19. Looking at the study overall: Sites in the United States, Italy and Spain provided acute and convalescent COVID-19 samples. Nucleic acid was either cDNA or gDNA, and it came from T cells, B-cell-depleted T cells, or PBMCs.

Trimming cost V 1 base and J 6 bases; bases outside gene matches: 1. Germline V CDR1 and CDR2: SGHTA, FQGNSA. The CDR3 contains 15 residues. Study processing details: Reference gene primers were amplified, and this amplification served to estimate nucleated cell counts. The protocol was immunoSEQ multiplex PCR, while the TCRdb copy is restricted to in-frame clones and leaves out a portion. V and J calls and clone size are given by that table; D and trimming were obtained from the DNA. The table records 95,000 to 130,000 clones, around nine tenths of them present only once. Sequencing used peripheral blood. This clonotype was sampled from a human donor with active COVID-19. The donor label of this sample is uncertain. The chain links TRBV7-2 to TRBJ2-5; 14 nucleotides agree with TRBD2. The CDR3 reads CASSLGLAGGKTQYF. DNA of the CDR3: TGTGCCAGCAGCTTAGGACTAGCGGGGGGGAAGACCCAGTACTTC.